Following are 22 T cell receptor beta chains from one sample sequenced in a study of T cell responses to AZD1222 COVID-19 vaccine. Data came from immunoSEQ multiplex PCR; TCRdb stores just in-frame clones and leaves some out. This table holds around 100,000 clones, approximately 92% found once. Here the sequenced sample was peripheral blood, taken on day 0 of AZD1222 vaccination. The origin of the receptors is an adult in good health.

This clone was counted many times. The rearrangement links TRBV5-1 to TRBJ2-5, with TRBD1 as a possible D gene (6 bases). V lost 0 bases and J lost 1, with 10 bases in between. Germline V gives CDR1 SGHRS, CDR2 YFSETQ. There are 15 residues in the CDR3. Written as DNA, the CDR3 is TGCGCCAGCAGCTTGGGCACAGGGAGCCAAGAGACCCAGTACTTC. Protein: CASSLGTGSQETQYF.

This clone was seen just once. The rearrangement uses TRBV5-6 and TRBJ2-5; TRBD2 matches at 11 bases. There are 17 residues in the CDR3. CDR1 SGHDT and CDR2 YYEEEE come from the germline V gene. V was clipped by 5 bases and J by 5 bases; unmatched bases: 14. The CDR3 nucleotides read TGTGCCAGCAGGCCCACATCTAGCGGGAGGCTACGTGAGACCCAGTACTTC. Translated, it gives CASRPTSSGRLRETQYF. The whole variable domain, filled in from reference TRBV5-6 and TRBJ2-5, reads DAGVTQSPTHLIKTRGQQVTLRCSPKSGHDTVSWYQQALGQGPQFIFQYYEEEERQRGNFPDRFSGHQFPNYSSELNVNALLLGDSALYLCASRPTSSGRLRETQYFGPGTRLLVL.

This sequence joins TRBV7-2 and TRBJ2-3, with D tentatively TRBD2 (5 bases). Germline-derived CDR1 and CDR2 are SGHTA and FQGNSA. The CDR3 loop spans 14 amino acids. Trimming cost V 1 base and J 5 bases, with 10 bases left between them. The CDR3 loop is CASSLDLAKDTQYF. CDR3 sequence (DNA): TGTGCCAGCAGCTTAGATCTAGCCAAAGATACGCAGTATTTT.

CDR3 bases: TGTGCCAGCTCAACCTCGGGGAATCCGGACTATGGCTACACCTTC. Encoded protein: CASSTSGNPDYGYTF. The chain is built from TRBV18 and TRBJ1-2, with D uncertain. This CDR3 contains 15 residues. Germline V gene data show CDR1 as KGHSH and CDR2 as LQKENI. Trimming pared 5 bases from V and 3 bases from J, leaving 16 bases between.

The gene calls are TRBV2 and TRBJ2-1; the match to TRBD1 covers 11 bases. Germline trimming cut 4 bases from V and 4 bases from J; bases unmatched to any gene: 3. This CDR3 spans 15 amino acids. The germline CDR1 and CDR2 sequences are SNHLY and FYNNEI. CDR3 loop: CASSAGQGEYNEQFF. The CDR3 bases are TGTGCCAGCAGTGCGGGACAGGGGGAGTACAATGAGCAGTTCTTC.

The chain couples TRBV3-1 (or the pseudogene TRBV3-2) to TRBJ1-4; possible D gene TRBD1, 5 bases. Per the germline V gene, CDR1 is LGHDT and CDR2 is YNNKEL (reference sequence). Trimming pared 1 base from V and 7 bases from J, leaving 13 bases between. CDR3 length: 15 amino acids. The DNA of the CDR3 is TGTGCCAGCAGCCAAGTAAGACAGACGGGTGAAAAACTGTTTTTT. This gives the protein CASSQVRQTGEKLFF.

This clone showed up just a few times. The V call is TRBV4-3, the J call TRBJ2-3; TRBD1 agrees at 7 bases. After removal of 3 bases from V and 1 base from J, the junction contained 4 bases not matched to a gene. Germline V lookup: CDR1 LGHNA, CDR2 YSLEER. CDR3 length equals 15 residues. CDR3 bases: TGCGCCAGCAGCCATGGAACAGGGGGCACAGATACGCAGTATTTT. It encodes CASSHGTGGTDTQYF.

The chain couples TRBV5-1 to TRBJ2-3; the D call may be TRBD1 or TRBD2 (5 bases each). This CDR3 has 15 amino acids. Germline V lookup: CDR1 SGHRS, CDR2 YFSETQ. The V end lost 2 bases, the J end lost 4 bases, and 14 bases lay between the germline ends. CDR3 in amino acids: CASSFGGQGADTQYF. The CDR3 DNA follows: TGCGCCAGCAGCTTCGGTGGGCAGGGAGCAGATACGCAGTATTTT. Looking up the rest from reference TRBV5-1 and TRBJ2-3 gives the full variable domain: KAGVTQTPRYLIKTRGQQVTLSCSPISGHRSVSWYQQTPGQGLQFLFEYFSETQRNKGNFPGRFSGRQFSNSRSEMNVSTLELGDSALYLCASSFGGQGADTQYFGPGTRLTVL.

This clone was observed a single time. The chain has TRBV6-5 and TRBJ1-5; a weak D match, TRBD1 (5 bases). V was shortened by 6 bases and J by 3 bases, with 15 bases between the two germline ends. The germline gives CDR1 MNHEY, CDR2 SVGAGI. The CDR3 is 15 residues long. The CDR3 region is CASRPTGGDNQPQHF. In nucleotides, the CDR3 is TGTGCCAGCAGACCTACGGGGGGTGACAATCAGCCCCAGCATTTT.

The rearrangement links TRBV2 to TRBJ1-5; D unresolved. Trimming left V 3 bases short and J 8 bases short, with 8 bases between. Per the germline V gene, CDR1 is SNHLY and CDR2 is FYNNEI. This CDR3 has 12 residues. The CDR3 region is CASSEAGKPQHF. CDR3 sequence (DNA): TGTGCCAGCAGTGAGGCCGGGAAGCCCCAGCATTTT.

The chain combines TRBV7-8 with TRBJ2-7; D remains ambiguous. Deletions cut 5 bases from V and 0 bases from J, with 11 bases between. This CDR3 has 14 residues. Germline CDR1 is SGHVS and CDR2 is FQNEAQ. This CDR3 reads CASSARASSYEQYF. The CDR3 DNA follows: TGTGCCAGCAGCGCACGAGCTTCCTCCTACGAGCAGTACTTC.

The chain joins TRBV6-1 to TRBJ1-5, with a possible D match to TRBD1 (6 bases). From germline, CDR1 is MNHNS and CDR2 SASEGT. V was cut by 0 bases and J by 5 bases, with 17 bases left in between. CDR3 length equals 17 residues. CDR3 loop: CASSEALGGRSDQPQHF. The DNA for the CDR3 is TGTGCCAGCAGTGAAGCGCTGGGGGGCAGGAGTGATCAGCCCCAGCATTTT.

This rearrangement joins TRBV19 to TRBJ2-7; 7 bases are a match to TRBD2. Germline V lookup: CDR1 LNHDA, CDR2 SQIVND (reference sequence). V lost 8 bases to trimming and J lost 0 bases; unmatched junction nucleotides: 13. This CDR3 has 16 residues. The CDR3 region is CASRRVNGGSSYEQYF. In DNA, the CDR3 is TGTGCCAGTCGACGTGTAAACGGGGGGAGCTCCTACGAGCAGTACTTC.

V is TRBV19 and J is TRBJ2-2; 9 bases line up with TRBD1. The CDR3 spans 14 residues. The V and J ends lost 8 bases and 3 bases, in that order; junction bases with no gene match: 4. Germline V gives CDR1 LNHDA, CDR2 SQIVND (reference sequence). The CDR3 reads CASADRGDTGELFF. DNA for the CDR3: TGTGCCAGTGCGGACAGGGGAGACACCGGGGAGCTGTTTTTT.

This clone was recorded once. The chain combines TRBV27 with TRBJ1-1; 10 nucleotides agree with TRBD1. The CDR3 sequence is 18 residues long. Losses at the gene ends were 3 bases for V and 0 bases for J; bases not matched to a gene: 10. Germline-derived CDR1 and CDR2 are MNHEY and SMNVEV (reference sequence). DNA for the CDR3: TGTGCCAGCAGTTTTCGAGTCCCGGGACAGGGGCTGAACACTGAAGCTTTCTTT. It translates to CASSFRVPGQGLNTEAFF.

The J gene is TRBJ1-1, the V gene TRBV29-1, with D maybe TRBD1 (6 bases). Trimming cost V 8 bases and J 0 bases, with 13 bases left between them. The CDR3 runs to 13 residues. Per germline, CDR1 SQVTM and CDR2 ANQGSEA. The CDR3 loop is CSTGGGLNTEAFF. CDR3 sequence (DNA): TGCAGCACTGGGGGCGGACTGAACACTGAAGCTTTCTTT.

This clone showed up just once. This chain links TRBV28 with TRBJ2-5; TRBD2 agrees at 9 bases. V dropped 2 bases and J dropped 5; count of bases not matched to a gene: 6. This CDR3 comprises 15 residues. The germline gives CDR1 MDHEN, CDR2 SYDVKM. The CDR3 DNA sequence: TGTGCCAGCAGTTTAGCGGGAGGGCTGGGTGAGACCCAGTACTTC. It translates to CASSLAGGLGETQYF.

The chain uses TRBV15 and TRBJ2-3; 10 bases line up with TRBD2. Germline CDR1 LNHNV, CDR2 YYDKDF (reference sequence). J was trimmed by 2 bases and V by 6 bases; bases with no gene match: 14. The CDR3 runs to 18 residues. The CDR3 bases are TGTGCCACCAGACTCGGACTAGCGGCGACGACACCCACAGATACGCAGTATTTT. This encodes CATRLGLAATTPTDTQYF.

This chain links TRBV4-1 with TRBJ2-3; a possible D gene is TRBD2 (7 bases). Germline V gene data show CDR1 as MGHRA and CDR2 as YSYEKL. Trimming shortened V by 6 bases and J by 2 bases, and 27 bases separated the two germline ends. The CDR3 length is 19 residues. The CDR3 DNA follows: TGCGCCAGCAGTCTCCGGGGGGAGCGCGGGGGCCGAAACACAGATACGCAGTATTTT. It translates to CASSLRGERGGRNTDTQYF.

V gene TRBV6-6 combines with J gene TRBJ1-6, with D possibly TRBD1 on 6 matching bases. V was cut by 2 bases and J by 8 bases, with 13 bases left in between. Germline V gene lookup returns CDR1 MNHNY and CDR2 SVGAGI (reference sequence). The CDR3 is made up of 15 amino acids. Here the CDR3 reads CASSYRDKGHSPLHF. The CDR3 coding sequence is TGTGCCAGCAGTTACCGGGACAAGGGGCATTCACCCCTCCACTTT.

The chain couples TRBV4-2 to TRBJ2-3; TRBD1 matches 11 bases. The CDR3 loop spans 16 amino acids. CDR1 is LGHNA and CDR2 is YNFKEQ in the germline V gene. The trim removed 3 bases at V and 3 bases at J, leaving 5 bases unmatched. This CDR3 reads CASSQPGQGATDTQYF. The DNA for the CDR3 is TGTGCCAGCAGCCAGCCCGGACAGGGGGCAACAGATACGCAGTATTTT.

The V and J genes are TRBV4-3 and TRBJ1-6, with TRBD1 as a possible D gene (6 bases). Trimming removed 0 bases at V and 7 bases at J, with 13 bases between. In germline, CDR1 is LGHNA, CDR2 YSLEER. The CDR3 is 16 residues long. The CDR3 DNA is TGCGCCAGCAGCCAAGATTCTAGGGGGGCGAATTCACCCCTCCACTTT. Its protein is CASSQDSRGANSPLHF.